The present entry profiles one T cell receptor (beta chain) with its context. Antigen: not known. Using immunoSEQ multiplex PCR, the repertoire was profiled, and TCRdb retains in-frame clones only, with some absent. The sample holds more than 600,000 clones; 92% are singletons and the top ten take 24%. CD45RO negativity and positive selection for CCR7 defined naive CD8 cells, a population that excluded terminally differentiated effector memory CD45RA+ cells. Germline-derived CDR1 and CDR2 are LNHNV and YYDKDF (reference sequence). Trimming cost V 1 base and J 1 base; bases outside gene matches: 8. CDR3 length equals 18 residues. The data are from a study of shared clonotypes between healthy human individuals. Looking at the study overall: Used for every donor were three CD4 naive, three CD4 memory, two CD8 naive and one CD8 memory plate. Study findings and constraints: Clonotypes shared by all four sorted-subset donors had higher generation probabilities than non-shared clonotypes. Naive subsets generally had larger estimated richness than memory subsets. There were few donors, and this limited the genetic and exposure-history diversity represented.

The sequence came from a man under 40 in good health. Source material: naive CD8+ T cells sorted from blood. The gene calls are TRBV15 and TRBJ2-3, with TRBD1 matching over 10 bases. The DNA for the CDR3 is TGTGCCACCAGCAGAGCCGACAGGGGGCTGTGGGGCACAGATACGCAGTATTTT. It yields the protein CATSRADRGLWGTDTQYF.